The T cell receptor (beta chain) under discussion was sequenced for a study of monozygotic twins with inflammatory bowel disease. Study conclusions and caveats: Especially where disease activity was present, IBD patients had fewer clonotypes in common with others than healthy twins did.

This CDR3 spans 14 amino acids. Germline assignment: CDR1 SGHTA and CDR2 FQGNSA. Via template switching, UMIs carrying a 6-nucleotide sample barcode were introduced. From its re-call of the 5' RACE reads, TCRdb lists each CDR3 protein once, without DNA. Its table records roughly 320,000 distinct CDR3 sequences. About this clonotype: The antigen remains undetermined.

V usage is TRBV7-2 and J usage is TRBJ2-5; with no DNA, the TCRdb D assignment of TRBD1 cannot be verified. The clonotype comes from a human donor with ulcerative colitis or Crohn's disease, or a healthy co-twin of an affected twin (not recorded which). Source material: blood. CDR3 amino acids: CASRRDTGLGTQYF.